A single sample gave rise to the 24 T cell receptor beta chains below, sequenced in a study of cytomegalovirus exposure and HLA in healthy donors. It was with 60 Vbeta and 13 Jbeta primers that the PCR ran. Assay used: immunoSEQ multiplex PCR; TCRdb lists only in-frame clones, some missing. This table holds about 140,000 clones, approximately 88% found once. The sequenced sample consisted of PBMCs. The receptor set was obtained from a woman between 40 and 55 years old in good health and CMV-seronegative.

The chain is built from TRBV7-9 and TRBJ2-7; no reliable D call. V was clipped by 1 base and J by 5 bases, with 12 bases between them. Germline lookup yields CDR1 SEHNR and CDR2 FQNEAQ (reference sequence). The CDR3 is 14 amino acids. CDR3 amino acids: CASSLDPQIDEQYF. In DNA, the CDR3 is TGTGCCAGCAGCTTAGATCCACAGATCGACGAGCAGTACTTC.

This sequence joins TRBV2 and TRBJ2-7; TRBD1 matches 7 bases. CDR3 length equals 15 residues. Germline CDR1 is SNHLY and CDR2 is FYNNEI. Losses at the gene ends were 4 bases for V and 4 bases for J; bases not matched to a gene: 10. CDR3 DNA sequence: TGTGCCAGCAGTGCGCATGGACAGGAGCCTTACGAGCAGTACTTC. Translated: CASSAHGQEPYEQYF.

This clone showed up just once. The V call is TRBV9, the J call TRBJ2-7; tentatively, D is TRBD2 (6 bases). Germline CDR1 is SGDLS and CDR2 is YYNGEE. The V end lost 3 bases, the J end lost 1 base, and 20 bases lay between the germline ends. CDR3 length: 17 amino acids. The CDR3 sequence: CASSAGGVRGLSYEQYF. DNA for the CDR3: TGTGCCAGCAGCGCAGGAGGGGTTCGCGGGCTGTCCTACGAGCAGTACTTC.

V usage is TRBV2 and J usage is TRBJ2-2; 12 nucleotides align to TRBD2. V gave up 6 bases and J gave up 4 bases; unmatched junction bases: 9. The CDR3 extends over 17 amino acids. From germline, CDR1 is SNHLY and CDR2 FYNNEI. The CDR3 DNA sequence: TGTGCCAGCAGGCAGGGACTAGCGGGTCGTAGCACCGGGGAGCTGTTTTTT. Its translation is CASRQGLAGRSTGELFF. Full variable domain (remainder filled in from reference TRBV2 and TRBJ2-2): EPEVTQTPSHQVTQMGQEVILRCVPISNHLYFYWYRQILGQKVEFLVSFYNNEISEKSEIFDDQFSVERPDGSNFTLKIRSTKLEDSAMYFCASRQGLAGRSTGELFFGEGSRLTVL.

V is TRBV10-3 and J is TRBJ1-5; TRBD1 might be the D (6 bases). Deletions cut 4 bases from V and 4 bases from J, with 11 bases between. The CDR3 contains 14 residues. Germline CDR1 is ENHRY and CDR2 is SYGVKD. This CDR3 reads CAISAGQFNQPQHF. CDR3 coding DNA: TGTGCCATCAGTGCCGGACAGTTTAATCAGCCCCAGCATTTT.

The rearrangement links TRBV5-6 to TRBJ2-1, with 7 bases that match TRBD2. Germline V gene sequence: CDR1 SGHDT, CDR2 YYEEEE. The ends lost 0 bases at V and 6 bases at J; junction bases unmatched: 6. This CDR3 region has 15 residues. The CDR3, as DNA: TGTGCCAGCAGCTTGGCGCGGGAGTTCTTCAATGAGCAGTTCTTC. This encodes CASSLAREFFNEQFF.

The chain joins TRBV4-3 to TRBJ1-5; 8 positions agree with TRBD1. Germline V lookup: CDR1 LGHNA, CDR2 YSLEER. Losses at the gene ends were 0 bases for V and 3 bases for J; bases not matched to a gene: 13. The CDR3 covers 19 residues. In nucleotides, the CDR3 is TGCGCCAGCAGCCAAGATACTTTTTCGCAGGGGGCTTTCAATCAGCCCCAGCATTTT. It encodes CASSQDTFSQGAFNQPQHF.

CDR3 amino acids: CASSYPLGLSTDTQYF. The CDR3 nucleotides read TGTGCCAGCAGCTACCCTTTGGGGCTAAGCACAGATACGCAGTATTTT. The chain has TRBV7-9 and TRBJ2-3; tentatively, D is TRBD1 (5 bases). The V gene's germline CDR1 is SEHNR and CDR2 FQNEAQ (reference sequence). The CDR3 is 16 residues long. Trimming took 4 bases from V and 0 from J, leaving 14 bases between them.

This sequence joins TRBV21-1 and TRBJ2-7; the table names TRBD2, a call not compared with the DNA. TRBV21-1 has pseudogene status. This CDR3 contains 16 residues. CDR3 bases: TGTGCCAGCAGCAAAGAACTAGCGGGAGGGGAGGACGAGCAGTACTTC. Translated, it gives CASSKELAGGEDEQYF.

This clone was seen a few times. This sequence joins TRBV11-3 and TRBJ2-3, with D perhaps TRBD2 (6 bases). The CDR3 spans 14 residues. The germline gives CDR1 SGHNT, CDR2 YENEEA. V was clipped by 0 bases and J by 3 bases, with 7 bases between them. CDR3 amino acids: CASSLEAGTDTQYF. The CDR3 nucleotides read TGTGCCAGCAGCTTAGAGGCGGGAACAGATACGCAGTATTTT. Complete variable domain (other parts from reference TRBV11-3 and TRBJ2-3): EAGVVQSPRYKIIEKKQPVAFWCNPISGHNTLYWYLQNLGQGPELLIRYENEEAVDDSQLPKDRFSAERLKGVDSTLKIQPAELGDSAVYLCASSLEAGTDTQYFGPGTRLTVL.

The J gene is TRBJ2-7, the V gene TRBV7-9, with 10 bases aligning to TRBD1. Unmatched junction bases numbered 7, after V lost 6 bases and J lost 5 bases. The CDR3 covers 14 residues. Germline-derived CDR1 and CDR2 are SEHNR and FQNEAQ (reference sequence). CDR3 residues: CASRTTGGPDEQYF. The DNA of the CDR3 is TGTGCCAGCAGGACGACAGGGGGCCCAGACGAGCAGTACTTC.

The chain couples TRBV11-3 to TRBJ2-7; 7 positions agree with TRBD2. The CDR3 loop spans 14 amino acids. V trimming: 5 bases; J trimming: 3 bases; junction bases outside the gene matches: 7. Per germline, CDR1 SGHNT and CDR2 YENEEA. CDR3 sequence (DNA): TGTGCCAGCAGCCCCGGGGGGAGCATCTACGAGCAGTACTTC. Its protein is CASSPGGSIYEQYF.

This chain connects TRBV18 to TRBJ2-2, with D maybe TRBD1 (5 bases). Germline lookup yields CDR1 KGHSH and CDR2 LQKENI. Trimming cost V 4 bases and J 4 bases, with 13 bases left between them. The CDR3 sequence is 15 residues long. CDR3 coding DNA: TGTGCCAGCTCACTGGGAAGGGGTCTCACCGGGGAGCTGTTTTTT. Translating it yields CASSLGRGLTGELFF.

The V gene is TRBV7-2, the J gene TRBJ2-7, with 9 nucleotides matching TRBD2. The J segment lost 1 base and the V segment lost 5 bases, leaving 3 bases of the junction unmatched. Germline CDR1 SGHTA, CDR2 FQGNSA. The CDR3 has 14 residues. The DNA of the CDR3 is TGTGCCAGCAGCCCTAGCGGGAAATCCTACGAGCAGTACTTC. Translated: CASSPSGKSYEQYF.

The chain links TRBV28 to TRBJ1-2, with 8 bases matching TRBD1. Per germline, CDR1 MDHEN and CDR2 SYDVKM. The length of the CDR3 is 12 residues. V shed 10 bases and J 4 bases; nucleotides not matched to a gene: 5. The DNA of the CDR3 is TGTGCCACCGCCGACAGGGGCTATGGCTACACCTTC. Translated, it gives CATADRGYGYTF.

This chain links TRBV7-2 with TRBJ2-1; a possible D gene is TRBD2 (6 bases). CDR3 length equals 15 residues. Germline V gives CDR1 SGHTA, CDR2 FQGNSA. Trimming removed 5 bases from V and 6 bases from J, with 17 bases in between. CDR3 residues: CASSRDSLASNEQFF. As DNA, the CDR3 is TGTGCCAGCAGCCGGGACTCACTCGCCTCCAATGAGCAGTTCTTC.

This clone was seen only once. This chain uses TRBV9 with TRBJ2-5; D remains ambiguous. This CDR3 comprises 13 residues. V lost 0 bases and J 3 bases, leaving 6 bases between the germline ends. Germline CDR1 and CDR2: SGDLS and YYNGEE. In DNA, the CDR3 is TGTGCCAGCAGCGTAGACCACAAAGAGACCCAGTACTTC. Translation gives CASSVDHKETQYF.

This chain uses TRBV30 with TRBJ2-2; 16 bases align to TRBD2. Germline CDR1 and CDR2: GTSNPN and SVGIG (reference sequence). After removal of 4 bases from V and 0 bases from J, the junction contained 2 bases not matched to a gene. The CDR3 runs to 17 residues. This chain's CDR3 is CAWTGLAGGSNTGELFF. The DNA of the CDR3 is TGTGCCTGGACGGGACTAGCGGGAGGGTCGAACACCGGGGAGCTGTTTTTT.

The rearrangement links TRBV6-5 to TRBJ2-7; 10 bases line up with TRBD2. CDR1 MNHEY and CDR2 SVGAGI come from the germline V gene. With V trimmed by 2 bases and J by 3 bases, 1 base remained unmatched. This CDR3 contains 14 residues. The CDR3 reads CASSYTSGIYEQYF. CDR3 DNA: TGTGCCAGCAGTTACACTAGCGGGATCTACGAGCAGTACTTC.

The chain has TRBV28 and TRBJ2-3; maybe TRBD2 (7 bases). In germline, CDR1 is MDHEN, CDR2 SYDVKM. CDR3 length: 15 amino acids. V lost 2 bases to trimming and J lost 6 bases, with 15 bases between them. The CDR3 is CASSLRGGGADTQYF. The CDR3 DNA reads TGTGCCAGCAGTTTAAGAGGAGGGGGGGCCGATACGCAGTATTTT.

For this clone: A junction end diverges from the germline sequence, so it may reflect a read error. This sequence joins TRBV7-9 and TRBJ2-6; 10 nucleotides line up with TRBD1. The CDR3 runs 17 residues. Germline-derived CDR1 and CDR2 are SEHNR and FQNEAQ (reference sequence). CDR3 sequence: CSSSLGDRGEGANVLTF. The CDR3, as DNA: TGTTCCAGCAGCTTAGGGGACAGGGGTGAAGGGGCCAACGTCCTGACTTTC.

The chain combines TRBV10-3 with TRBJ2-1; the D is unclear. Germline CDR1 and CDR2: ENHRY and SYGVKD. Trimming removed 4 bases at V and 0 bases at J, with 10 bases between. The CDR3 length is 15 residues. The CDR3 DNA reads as TGTGCCATCAGTGTGGCGGCGACCTCCTACAATGAGCAGTTCTTC. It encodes CAISVAATSYNEQFF.

CDR3 sequence (DNA): TGTGCCAGCAACCGGGACATTGATAGCAATCAGCCCCAGCATTTT. Its translation: CASNRDIDSNQPQHF. The genes are TRBV28 and TRBJ1-5; perhaps TRBD1 as D (6 bases). CDR1 is MDHEN, CDR2 SYDVKM, per germline. This CDR3 is 15 amino acids long. V dropped 7 bases and J dropped 0 bases, with 13 bases sitting between them.

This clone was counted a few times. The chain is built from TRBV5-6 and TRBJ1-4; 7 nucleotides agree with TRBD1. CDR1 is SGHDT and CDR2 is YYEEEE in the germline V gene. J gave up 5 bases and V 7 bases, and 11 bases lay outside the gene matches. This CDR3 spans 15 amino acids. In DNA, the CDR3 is TGTGCCAGCGGGAAACCCGGGACAGACAATGAAAAACTGTTTTTT. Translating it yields CASGKPGTDNEKLFF.